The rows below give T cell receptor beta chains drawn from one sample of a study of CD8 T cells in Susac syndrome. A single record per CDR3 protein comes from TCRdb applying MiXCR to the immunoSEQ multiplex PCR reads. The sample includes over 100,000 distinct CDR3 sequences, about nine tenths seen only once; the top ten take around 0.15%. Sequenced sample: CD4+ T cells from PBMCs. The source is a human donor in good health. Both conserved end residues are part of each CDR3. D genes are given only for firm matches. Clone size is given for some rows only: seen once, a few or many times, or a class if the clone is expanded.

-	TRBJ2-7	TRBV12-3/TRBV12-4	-	CASSFGYRGLEQYF
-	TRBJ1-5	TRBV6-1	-	CASSEVQPQHF
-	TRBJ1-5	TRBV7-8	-	CASSLAPTLNQPQHF
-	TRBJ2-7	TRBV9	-	CASSVVAEQTAEQYF
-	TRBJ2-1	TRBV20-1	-	CSALGRNEQFF
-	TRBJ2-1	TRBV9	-	CASSVEGGANEQFF
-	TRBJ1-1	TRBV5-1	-	CASSLDGFSTDIEAFF
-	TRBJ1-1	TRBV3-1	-	CASSLRERAEAFF
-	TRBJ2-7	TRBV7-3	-	CASSLDRENEQYF
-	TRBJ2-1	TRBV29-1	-	CSVEGPAYNEQFF
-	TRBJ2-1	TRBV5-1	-	CASSPDPFREQFF
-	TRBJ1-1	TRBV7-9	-	CASSLQAGWATEAFF
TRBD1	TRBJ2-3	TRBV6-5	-	CASSYSGGPTTDTQYF
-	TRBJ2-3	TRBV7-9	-	CASSLATSGADTQYF
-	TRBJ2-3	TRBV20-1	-	CSARDLFRISTDTQYF
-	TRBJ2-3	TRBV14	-	CASSQETPGLNTQYF
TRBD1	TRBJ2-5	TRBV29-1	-	CSGGDRTYQETQYF
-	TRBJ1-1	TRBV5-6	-	CASSLISSNTEAFF
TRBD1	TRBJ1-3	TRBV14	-	CASSPWTGSGNTIYF
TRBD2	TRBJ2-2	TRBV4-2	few	CASSPLAGGTGELFF
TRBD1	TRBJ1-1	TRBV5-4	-	CASSRGTGGPMNTEAFF
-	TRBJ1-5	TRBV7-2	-	CASSLLGNINQPQHF
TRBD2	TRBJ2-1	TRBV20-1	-	CSANGQGLTSGNYNEQFF